Below, 25 T cell receptor beta chains from the same sample are listed, as sequenced in a study of T cell repertoires in cytomegalovirus infection. The antigens of these receptors remain unknown. TCRdb reanalysed the reads using MiXCR and keeps one entry per CDR3 protein. Found here are approximately 590,000 distinct CDR3 sequences, approximately 40% of them singletons; the top ten hold about 46%. The material was cultured PBMCs, obtained from culture after CMV antigen stimulation. The source of these receptors is a human donor in good health (CMV status not recorded). Some clones in this sample may be carry-over from other donors' samples.

The rearrangement links TRBV7-2 to TRBJ2-5; D is unclear. Germline V gene data show CDR1 as SGHTA and CDR2 as FQGNSA. The germline V and J ends were trimmed by 0 bases and 7 bases, with 12 bases remaining between them. There are 14 residues in the CDR3. CDR3 bases: TGTGCCAGCAGCTTAGCGCTCGGCTATACGACCCAGTACTTC. Translation: CASSLALGYTTQYF.

The chain uses TRBV12-3 or TRBV12-4 and TRBJ2-7; D may be TRBD2 (7 bases). This CDR3 comprises 14 residues. V lost 6 bases, J lost 5 bases, and 17 bases lay in between. DNA of the CDR3: TGTGCCAGCAGGGCGGGGGCAATCTCTCACGAGCAGTACTTC. Encoded protein: CASRAGAISHEQYF.

The chain combines TRBV5-6 with TRBJ2-5; 11 nucleotides align to TRBD1. V gave up 4 bases and J gave up 5 bases; unmatched junction bases: 7. The CDR3 runs 15 residues. Germline CDR1 SGHDT, CDR2 YYEEEE. The CDR3 DNA reads as TGTGCCAGCAGCGACGGGACAGGGGGTCTGGAGACCCAGTACTTC. This codes for CASSDGTGGLETQYF.

This chain uses TRBV5-4 with TRBJ2-2; either TRBD1 or TRBD2 may fit D (5 bases each). Germline V lookup: CDR1 SGHNT, CDR2 YYREEE (reference sequence). V was pared by 0 bases and J by 4 bases, with 10 bases between. The CDR3 runs to 15 residues. The DNA of the CDR3 is TGTGCCAGCAGCTTGGCCAAGGGGACCACCGGGGAGCTGTTTTTT. Encoded protein: CASSLAKGTTGELFF.

The table lists this clonotype with a few counts. The rearrangement uses TRBV27 and TRBJ2-5; D gene unclear. Germline lookup yields CDR1 MNHEY and CDR2 SMNVEV (reference sequence). Trimming took off 2 bases at V and 7 bases at J, with 11 bases between the two ends. The CDR3 runs 13 residues. The CDR3 bases are TGTGCCAGCAGTTTAGGGCTAATGGGGACCCAGTACTTC. It codes for CASSLGLMGTQYF.

This clonotype was seen a handful of times. The chain carries TRBV7-6 and TRBJ2-1; maybe TRBD2 (5 bases). Germline-derived CDR1 and CDR2 are SGHVS and FNYEAQ. Deletions cut 1 base from V and 5 bases from J, with 12 bases between. The CDR3 consists of 15 residues. This CDR3 is CASSLVGGRDNEQFF. CDR3 sequence (DNA): TGTGCCAGCAGCTTAGTGGGTGGGCGGGACAATGAGCAGTTCTTC.

Regarding this clonotype: The junction does not match germline at one end; this may be a read error. This rearrangement joins TRBV12-3 or TRBV12-4 to TRBJ2-2, with 9 bases fitting TRBD2. The CDR3 consists of 14 residues. CDR3 residues: CASSSGGYTGELSF. The CDR3 coding sequence is TGTGCCAGCAGTAGCGGGGGGTACACCGGGGAGCTGTCTTTT.

The CDR3 sequence is CASRSTGGYTGELFF. The CDR3 coding sequence is TGCGCCAGCAGGTCCACAGGGGGGTACACCGGGGAGCTGTTTTTT. The chain has TRBV5-1 and TRBJ2-2; 8 bases match TRBD1. The germline gives CDR1 SGHRS, CDR2 YFSETQ. This CDR3 spans 15 amino acids. Losses at the gene ends were 5 bases for V and 3 bases for J; bases not matched to a gene: 6. Combining the CDR3 with reference TRBV5-1 and TRBJ2-2 gives the whole variable domain KAGVTQTPRYLIKTRGQQVTLSCSPISGHRSVSWYQQTPGQGLQFLFEYFSETQRNKGNFPGRFSGRQFSNSRSEMNVSTLELGDSALYLCASRSTGGYTGELFFGEGSRLTVL.

This clonotype was detected a few times. V and J are TRBV6-1 and TRBJ1-2, with 8 bases lining up with TRBD1. Trimming cost V 4 bases and J 3 bases; bases outside gene matches: 10. The CDR3 is 16 amino acids. Germline V gene data show CDR1 as MNHNS and CDR2 as SASEGT. As DNA, the CDR3 is TGTGCCAGCAGTGGTAGGACAGGGTACGTCGACTATGGCTACACCTTC. Translating it yields CASSGRTGYVDYGYTF.

A few counts support this clonotype. The chain links TRBV7-2 to TRBJ1-5; no clear D gene. In germline, CDR1 is SGHTA, CDR2 FQGNSA. CDR3 length: 16 residues. V was cut by 1 base and J by 0 bases, with 10 bases left in between. CDR3 residues: CASSLGGSYSNQPQHF. The CDR3 DNA is TGTGCCAGCAGCTTAGGCGGCAGTTATAGCAATCAGCCCCAGCATTTT. Drawing the rest from reference TRBV7-2 and TRBJ1-5, the complete variable domain is GAGVSQSPSNKVTEKGKDVELRCDPISGHTALYWYRQSLGQGLEFLIYFQGNSAPDKSGLPSDRFSAERTGGSVSTLTIQRTQQEDSAVYLCASSLGGSYSNQPQHFGDGTRLSIL.

The chain has TRBV6-5 and TRBJ1-1; 7 bases line up with TRBD1. Germline V CDR1 and CDR2: MNHEY, SVGAGI. The V gene end was trimmed by 2 bases and the J gene end by 1 base; junction bases not matched to a gene: 4. The CDR3 sequence is 15 residues long. The CDR3 coding sequence is TGTGCCAGCAGTTACCAGGGACAGCCGAACACTGAAGCTTTCTTT. This translates into CASSYQGQPNTEAFF.

The V gene is TRBV4-1, the J gene TRBJ1-5; D is undetermined. Trimming shortened V by 4 bases and J by 7 bases, and 11 bases separated the two germline ends. The CDR3 contains 13 residues. Germline V gene data show CDR1 as MGHRA and CDR2 as YSYEKL. CDR3 DNA: TGCGCCAGCAGCCGCCGCCAGTTCCAGCCCCAGCATTTT. Amino acid sequence: CASSRRQFQPQHF.

This clonotype was seen more than once but under ten times. The CDR3 loop is CASSRGANSYNEQFF. The CDR3 DNA follows: TGTGCCAGCAGCCGAGGGGCAAACTCCTACAATGAGCAGTTCTTC. The gene calls are TRBV7-2 and TRBJ2-1, with D perhaps matching TRBD1 or TRBD2 (5 bases each). Trimming cost V 5 bases and J 0 bases, with 11 bases left between them. Germline CDR1 is SGHTA and CDR2 is FQGNSA. There are 15 residues in the CDR3.

In its sample, this clonotype was seen a few times. The chain couples TRBV12-3 or TRBV12-4 to TRBJ1-1; D remains ambiguous. This CDR3 spans 14 amino acids. Trimming removed 3 bases from V and 0 bases from J, with 8 bases in between. The CDR3 spells CASSFAGMNTEAFF. CDR3 nucleotides: TGTGCCAGCAGTTTCGCAGGAATGAACACTGAAGCTTTCTTT.

This chain joins TRBV11-3 and TRBJ1-1; perhaps TRBD1 as D (5 bases). There are 13 residues in the CDR3. V lost 1 base and J lost 10, with 13 bases in between. CDR1 is SGHNT and CDR2 is YENEEA in the germline V gene. CDR3 nucleotides: TGTGCCAGCAGCTTAGTTTTTGGGACGGGAGCTTTCTTT. Protein sequence: CASSLVFGTGAFF.

This chain joins TRBV9 and TRBJ1-5, with TRBD1 matching 7 bases. This CDR3 is built from 15 residues. CDR1 SGDLS and CDR2 YYNGEE come from the germline V gene. The ends lost 3 bases at V and 6 bases at J; junction bases unmatched: 9. The CDR3 DNA sequence: TGTGCCAGCAGCGCGGAGGCAGGGGGAGGTCAGCCCCAGCATTTT. Its protein is CASSAEAGGGQPQHF.

This clonotype was recorded many times. The J gene is TRBJ1-1, the V gene TRBV12-3 or TRBV12-4; D is uncertain. The CDR3 totals 16 residues. V lost 4 bases and J 1 base, leaving 16 bases between the germline ends. The CDR3 nucleotides are TGTGCCAGCAGTTCCTTCCCAACCCCCGGGAACACTGAAGCTTTCTTT. It translates to CASSSFPTPGNTEAFF.

This clonotype was seen only a few times. This sequence joins TRBV12-3 or TRBV12-4 and TRBJ2-7, with D unclear. The length of the CDR3 is 16 residues. The germline V and J ends were trimmed by 3 bases and 0 bases, with 15 bases remaining between them. CDR3 coding DNA: TGTGCCAGCAGTTTTGGTGGGCAGTCGAGCTCCTACGAGCAGTACTTC. Encoded protein: CASSFGGQSSSYEQYF.

The chain employs TRBV5-4 and TRBJ2-3, with 9 bases matching TRBD2. Trimming removed 4 bases from V and 4 bases from J; junction bases left unmatched: 16. The CDR3 covers 18 residues. CDR1 is SGHNT, CDR2 YYREEE, per germline (reference sequence). As DNA, the CDR3 is TGTGCCAGCAGCCCAGGGGGGTTAGCGGGAGTCGGAGCAGATACGCAGTATTTT. Amino acid sequence: CASSPGGLAGVGADTQYF.

This clonotype was recorded a few times. The CDR3 is CATSDFHNPKREGYEQYF. CDR3 DNA sequence: TGTGCCACCAGTGATTTTCACAACCCCAAGCGGGAGGGCTACGAGCAGTACTTC. V gene TRBV24-1 combines with J gene TRBJ2-7; the match to TRBD2 covers 10 bases. The junction had 11 bases not matched to a gene; V was cut back by 1 base and J by 3 bases. The CDR3 covers 18 residues. Germline V gene data show CDR1 as KGHDR and CDR2 as SFDVKD.

This clonotype came up a few times. The genes are TRBV7-2 and TRBJ1-1; the D is unclear. CDR1 SGHTA and CDR2 FQGNSA come from the germline V gene. Trimming cost V 0 bases and J 6 bases, with 2 bases left between them. This CDR3 has 11 amino acids. The CDR3 coding sequence is TGTGCCAGCAGCTTAGCGGCTGAAGCTTTCTTT. Protein sequence: CASSLAAEAFF.

There are a few counts of this clonotype. The chain combines TRBV19 with TRBJ2-1; D not resolved. Germline CDR1 reads LNHDA; CDR2 reads SQIVND (reference sequence). The length of the CDR3 is 15 residues. Trimming removed 9 bases from V and 1 base from J, with 16 bases in between. CDR3 protein: CASGRRERSYNEQFF. The CDR3 DNA reads as TGTGCCAGCGGCAGAAGAGAGAGGTCCTACAATGAGCAGTTCTTC.

This clonotype was seen a handful of times. This chain uses TRBV27 with TRBJ2-7; D is possibly TRBD2 (5 bases). This CDR3 is built from 13 residues. Deletions cut 0 bases from V and 4 bases from J, with 7 bases between. Germline V CDR1 and CDR2: MNHEY, SMNVEV (reference sequence). Here the CDR3 reads CASSLSTGYEQYF. The CDR3 DNA follows: TGTGCCAGCAGTTTATCGACGGGGTACGAGCAGTACTTC.

The chain carries TRBV20-1 and TRBJ2-7; a weak D match, TRBD1 (6 bases). Trimming removed 6 bases from V and 5 bases from J, with 20 bases in between. CDR1 and CDR2 from the germline V gene are DFQATT and SNEGSKA (reference sequence). This CDR3 comprises 14 residues. CDR3 sequence (DNA): TGCAGTGCCCCAGCCCGGGACATTCGGGACGAGCAGTACTTC. It codes for CSAPARDIRDEQYF.

This clonotype was seen a handful of times. Germline is not matched at one junction end, which may reflect a read error. This sequence joins TRBV7-9 and TRBJ2-1; D uncertain. Germline V gives CDR1 SEHNR, CDR2 FQNEAQ (reference sequence). This CDR3 comprises 14 residues. Here the CDR3 reads CATSSGPSYNEQFF. CDR3 DNA: TGTGCCACCAGCAGTGGCCCCTCCTACAATGAGCAGTTCTTC.